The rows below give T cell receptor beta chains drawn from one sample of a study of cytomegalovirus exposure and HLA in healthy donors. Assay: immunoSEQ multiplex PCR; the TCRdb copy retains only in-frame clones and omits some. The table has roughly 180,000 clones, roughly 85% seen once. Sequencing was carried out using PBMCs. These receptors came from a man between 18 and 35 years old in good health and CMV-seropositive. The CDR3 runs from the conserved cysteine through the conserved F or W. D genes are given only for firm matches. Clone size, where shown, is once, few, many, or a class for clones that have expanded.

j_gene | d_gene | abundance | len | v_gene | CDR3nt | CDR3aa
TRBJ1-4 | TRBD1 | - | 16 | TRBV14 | TGTGCCAGCAGCCATTTCGACGACAGGGTATATGAAAAACTGTTTTTT | CASSHFDDRVYEKLFF
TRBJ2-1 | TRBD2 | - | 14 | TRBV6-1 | TGTGCCAGCAGACTAGCGGGCCCCTACAATGAGCAGTTCTTC | CASRLAGPYNEQFF
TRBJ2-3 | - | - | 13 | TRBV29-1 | TGCAGCGTTGAAGCGATAGGCACAGATACGCAGTATTTT | CSVEAIGTDTQYF
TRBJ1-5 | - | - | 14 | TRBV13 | TGTGCCAGCAGCTTAGGACACAGCAATCAGCCCCAGCATTTT | CASSLGHSNQPQHF
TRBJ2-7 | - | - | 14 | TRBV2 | TGTGCCAGCAGTAGGACGGGAATTAAGTACGAGCAGTACTTC | CASSRTGIKYEQYF
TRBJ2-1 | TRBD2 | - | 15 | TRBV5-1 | TGCGCCAGCAGCTTTAGCGGGGGGGGGCACAATGAGCAGTTCTTC | CASSFSGGGHNEQFF
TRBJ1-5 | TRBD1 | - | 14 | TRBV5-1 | TGCGCCAGCAGTGGGGGACAGGGCAATCAGCCCCAGCATTTT | CASSGGQGNQPQHF
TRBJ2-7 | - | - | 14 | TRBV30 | TGTGCCTGGAGTGCGGGGTTAGCTAGCTACGAGCAGTACTTC | CAWSAGLASYEQYF
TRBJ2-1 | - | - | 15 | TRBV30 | TGTGCCTGGACATATGGGGAGAGCTCCTACAATGAGCAGTTCTTC | CAWTYGESSYNEQFF
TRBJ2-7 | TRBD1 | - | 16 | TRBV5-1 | TGCGCCAGCAGCTTGGGACTGACAGGGAAAACCTACGAGCAGTACTTC | CASSLGLTGKTYEQYF
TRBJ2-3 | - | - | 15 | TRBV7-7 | TGTGCCAGCAGCTTAGCCGGGGGAGTGGCAGATACGCAGTATTTT | CASSLAGGVADTQYF
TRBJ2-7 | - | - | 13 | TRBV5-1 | TGCGCCAGCAGCTTGTTGAGTCACCTCGAGCAGTACTTC | CASSLLSHLEQYF
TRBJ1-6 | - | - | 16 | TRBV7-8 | TGTGCCAGCAGCTTAGCGGCAGGGGATTATAATTCACCCCTCCACTTT | CASSLAAGDYNSPLHF
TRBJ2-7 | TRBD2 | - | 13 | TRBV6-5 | TGTGCCACCCGACTAGCGGGGGGGCGCGAGCAGTACTTC | CATRLAGGREQYF
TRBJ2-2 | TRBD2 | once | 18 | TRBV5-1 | TGCGCCAGCAGCTTGGTGCTAGCGGGGTCCGCGAACACCGGGGAGCTGTTTTTT | CASSLVLAGSANTGELFF
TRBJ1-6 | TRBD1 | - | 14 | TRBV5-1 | TGCGCCAGCAGCTTCCGGGACAGTAATTCACCCCTCCACTTT | CASSFRDSNSPLHF
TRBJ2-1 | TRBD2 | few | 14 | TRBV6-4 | TGTGCCAGCAGTGCCGGGACTAGCTCCAATGAGCAGTTCTTC | CASSAGTSSNEQFF
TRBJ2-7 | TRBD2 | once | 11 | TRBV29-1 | TGCAGCGTTGGGGGGGGGAACGAGCAGTACTTC | CSVGGGNEQYF
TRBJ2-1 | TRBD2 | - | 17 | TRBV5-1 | TGCGCCAGCAGCCGGACAGGACTAGCGGGGGCGAACAATGAGCAGTTCTTC | CASSRTGLAGANNEQFF
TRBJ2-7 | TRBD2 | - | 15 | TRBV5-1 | TGCGCCAGCAGCTTGTACGGGGGGGAAACCTACGAGCAGTACTTC | CASSLYGGETYEQYF